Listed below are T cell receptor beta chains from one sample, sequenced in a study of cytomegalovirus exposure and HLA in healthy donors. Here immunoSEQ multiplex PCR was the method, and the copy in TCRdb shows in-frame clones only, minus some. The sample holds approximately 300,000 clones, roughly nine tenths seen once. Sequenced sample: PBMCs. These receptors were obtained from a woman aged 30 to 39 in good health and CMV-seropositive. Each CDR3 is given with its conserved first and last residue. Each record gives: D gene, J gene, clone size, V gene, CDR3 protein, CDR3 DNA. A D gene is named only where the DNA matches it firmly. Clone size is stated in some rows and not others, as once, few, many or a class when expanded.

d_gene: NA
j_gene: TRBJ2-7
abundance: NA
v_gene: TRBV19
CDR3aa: CASSIVQGYEQYF
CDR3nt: TGTGCCAGTAGTATAGTTCAAGGCTACGAGCAGTACTTC

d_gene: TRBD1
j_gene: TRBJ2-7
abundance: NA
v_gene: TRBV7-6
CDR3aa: CASSLAWGTDYEQYF
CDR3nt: TGTGCCAGCAGCTTAGCGTGGGGGACAGACTACGAGCAGTACTTC

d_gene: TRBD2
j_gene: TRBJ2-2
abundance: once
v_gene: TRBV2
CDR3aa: CASRDGLAGVPGELFF
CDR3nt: TGTGCCAGCAGAGATGGACTAGCGGGAGTTCCCGGGGAGCTGTTTTTT

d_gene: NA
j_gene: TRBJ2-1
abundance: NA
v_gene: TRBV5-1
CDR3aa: CASSLRVSGNNEQFF
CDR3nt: TGCGCCAGCAGCTTGCGGGTTAGCGGAAACAATGAGCAGTTCTTC

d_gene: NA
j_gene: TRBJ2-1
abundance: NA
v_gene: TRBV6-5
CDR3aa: CAISAERDNEQFF
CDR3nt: TGTGCCATTTCAGCGGAGAGGGACAATGAGCAGTTCTTC

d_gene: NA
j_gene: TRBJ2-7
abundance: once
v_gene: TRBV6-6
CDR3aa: CASSYSGVYEQYF
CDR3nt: TGTGCCAGCAGTTACTCTGGGGTGTACGAGCAGTACTTC

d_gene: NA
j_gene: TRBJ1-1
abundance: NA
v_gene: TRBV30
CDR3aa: CAWTPRLEAFF
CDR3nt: TGTGCCTGGACCCCCCGGCTAGAAGCTTTCTTT

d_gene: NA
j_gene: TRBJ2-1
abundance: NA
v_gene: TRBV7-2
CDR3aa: CASSLENGNEQFF
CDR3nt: TGTGCCAGCAGCTTAGAAAATGGAAATGAGCAGTTCTTC

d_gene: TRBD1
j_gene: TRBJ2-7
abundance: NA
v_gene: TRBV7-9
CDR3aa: CASNLGPTGTVTYEQYF
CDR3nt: TGTGCCAGCAACTTAGGTCCGACAGGGACAGTAACCTACGAGCAGTACTTC

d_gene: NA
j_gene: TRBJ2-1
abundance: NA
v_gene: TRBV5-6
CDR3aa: CASSPSALYNEQFF
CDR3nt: TGTGCCAGCAGCCCTAGCGCCCTTTACAATGAGCAGTTCTTC

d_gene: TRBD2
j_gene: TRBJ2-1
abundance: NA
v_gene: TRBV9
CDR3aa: CASSVVSGRGEQFF
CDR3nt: TGTGCCAGCAGCGTAGTTAGCGGGAGGGGTGAGCAGTTCTTC

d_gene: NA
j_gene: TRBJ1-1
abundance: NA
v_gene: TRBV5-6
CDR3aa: CASSLEQNTEAFF
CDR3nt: TGTGCCAGCAGCTTGGAGCAGAACACTGAAGCTTTCTTT

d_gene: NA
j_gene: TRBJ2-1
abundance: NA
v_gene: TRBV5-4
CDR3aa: CASSKEVGGYNEQFF
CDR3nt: TGTGCCAGCAGCAAAGAAGTAGGGGGATACAATGAGCAGTTCTTC

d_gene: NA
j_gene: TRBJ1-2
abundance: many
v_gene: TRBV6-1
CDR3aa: CASSVRSMGGYTF
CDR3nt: TGTGCCAGCAGTGTTAGGTCCATGGGTGGCTACACCTTC

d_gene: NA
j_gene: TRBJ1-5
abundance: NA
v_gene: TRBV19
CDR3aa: CASSPLSQPQHF
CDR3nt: TGTGCCAGTAGTCCCCTGAGTCAGCCCCAGCATTTT

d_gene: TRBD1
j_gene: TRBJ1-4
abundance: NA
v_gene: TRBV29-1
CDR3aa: CSATDREDEKLFF
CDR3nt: TGCAGCGCCACGGACAGGGAGGATGAAAAACTGTTTTTT

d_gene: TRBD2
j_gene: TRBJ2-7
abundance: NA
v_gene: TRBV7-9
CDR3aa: CASSLGLAGGLSYEQYF
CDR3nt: TGTGCCAGCAGCTTGGGGCTAGCGGGAGGCCTCTCCTACGAGCAGTACTTC

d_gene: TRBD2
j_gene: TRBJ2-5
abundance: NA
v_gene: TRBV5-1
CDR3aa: CASSLVASGGADQETQYF
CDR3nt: TGCGCCAGCAGCTTGGTAGCTAGCGGGGGAGCCGACCAAGAGACCCAGTACTTC

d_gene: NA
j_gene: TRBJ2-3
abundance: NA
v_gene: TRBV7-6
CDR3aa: CASSLAVVGALGTDTQYF
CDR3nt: TGTGCCAGCAGCTTAGCGGTTGTGGGGGCGCTGGGCACAGATACGCAGTATTTT

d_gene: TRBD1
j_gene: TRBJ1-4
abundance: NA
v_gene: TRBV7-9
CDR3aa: CASSQLTGGREKLFF
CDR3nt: TGTGCCAGCAGCCAACTGACAGGGGGGAGAGAAAAACTGTTTTTT

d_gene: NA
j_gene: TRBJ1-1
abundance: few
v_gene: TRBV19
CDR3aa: CASSIVGGDTEAFF
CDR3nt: TGTGCCAGTAGTATAGTCGGGGGGGACACTGAAGCTTTCTTT

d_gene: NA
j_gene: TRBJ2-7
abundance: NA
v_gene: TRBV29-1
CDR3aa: CSVEALKEQYF
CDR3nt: TGCAGCGTTGAAGCTCTGAAAGAGCAGTACTTC

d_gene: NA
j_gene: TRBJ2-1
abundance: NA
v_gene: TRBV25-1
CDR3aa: CASSDLWNEQFF
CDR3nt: TGTGCCAGCAGTGACCTGTGGAATGAGCAGTTCTTC

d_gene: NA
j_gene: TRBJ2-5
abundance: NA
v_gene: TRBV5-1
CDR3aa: CASSSGTGETQYF
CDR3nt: TGCGCCAGCAGCTCCGGGACCGGGGAGACCCAGTACTTC

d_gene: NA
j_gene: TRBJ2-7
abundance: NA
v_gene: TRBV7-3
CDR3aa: CASSLGRGSSYEQYF
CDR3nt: TGTGCCAGCAGCTTAGGTCGGGGGTCCTCCTACGAGCAGTACTTC

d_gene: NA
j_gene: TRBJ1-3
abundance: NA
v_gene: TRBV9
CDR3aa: CASSVSGNTIYF
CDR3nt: TGTGCCAGCAGCGTTAGCGGAAACACCATATATTTT

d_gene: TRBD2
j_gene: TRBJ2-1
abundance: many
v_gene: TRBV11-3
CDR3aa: CASSLSSGSGLPYNEQFF
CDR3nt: TGTGCCAGCAGCTTATCCAGCGGGAGCGGTCTACCCTACAATGAGCAGTTCTTC

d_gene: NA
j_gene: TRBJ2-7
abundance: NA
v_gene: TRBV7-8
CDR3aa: CASSLLVGEGRQYF
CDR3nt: TGTGCCAGCAGCCTCCTGGTGGGGGAAGGTAGGCAGTACTTC

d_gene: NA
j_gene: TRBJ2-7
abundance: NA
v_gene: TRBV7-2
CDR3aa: CASSLTRTNYEQYF
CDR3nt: TGTGCCAGCAGCTTGACTAGAACGAACTACGAGCAGTACTTC

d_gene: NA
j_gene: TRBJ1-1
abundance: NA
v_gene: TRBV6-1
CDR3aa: CASSAAGAGRAFF
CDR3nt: TGTGCCAGCAGTGCAGCAGGGGCCGGGAGGGCTTTCTTT

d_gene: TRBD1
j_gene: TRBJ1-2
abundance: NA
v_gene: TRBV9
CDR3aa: CASSPPTGTGDGYTF
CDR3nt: TGTGCCAGCAGCCCTCCTACCGGGACAGGGGATGGCTACACCTTC

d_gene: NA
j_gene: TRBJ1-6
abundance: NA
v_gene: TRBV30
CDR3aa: CAWGKQGGSSPLHF
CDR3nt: TGTGCCTGGGGCAAACAGGGAGGGAGTTCACCCCTCCACTTT

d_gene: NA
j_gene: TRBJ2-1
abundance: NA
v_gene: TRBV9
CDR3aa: CASSVGDVYNEQFF
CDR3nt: TGTGCCAGCAGCGTAGGGGACGTCTACAATGAGCAGTTCTTC

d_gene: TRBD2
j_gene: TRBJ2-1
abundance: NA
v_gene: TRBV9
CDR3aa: CASSPRLAGDNEQFF
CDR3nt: TGTGCCAGCAGCCCCCGTCTAGCGGGGGACAATGAGCAGTTCTTC

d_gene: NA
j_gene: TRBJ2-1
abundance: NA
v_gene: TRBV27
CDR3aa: CASSSIKLNEQFF
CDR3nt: TGTGCCAGCAGTTCGATTAAGTTGAATGAGCAGTTCTTC

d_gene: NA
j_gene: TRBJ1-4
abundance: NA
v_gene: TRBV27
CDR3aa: CASSPRPGLRVEKLFF
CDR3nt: TGTGCCAGCAGTCCCCGGCCGGGACTGAGAGTTGAAAAACTGTTTTTT

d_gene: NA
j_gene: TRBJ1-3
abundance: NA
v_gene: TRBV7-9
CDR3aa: CASISKATTLSHSGNTIYF
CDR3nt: TGTGCCAGCATTAGTAAGGCAACGACCCTGTCCCACTCTGGAAACACCATATATTTT

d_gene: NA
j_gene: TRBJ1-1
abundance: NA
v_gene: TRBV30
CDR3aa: CAWSGGSAEAFF
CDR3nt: TGTGCCTGGAGTGGGGGATCTGCTGAAGCTTTCTTT

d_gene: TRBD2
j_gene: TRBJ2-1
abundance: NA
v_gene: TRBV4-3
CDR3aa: CASSLGLSSYNEQFF
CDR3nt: TGCGCCAGCAGCCTGGGACTATCCTCCTACAATGAGCAGTTCTTC

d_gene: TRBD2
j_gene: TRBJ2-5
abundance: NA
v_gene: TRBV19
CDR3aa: CASSSGLAGETQYF
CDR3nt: TGTGCCAGTAGTTCAGGACTAGCGGGAGAGACCCAGTACTTC

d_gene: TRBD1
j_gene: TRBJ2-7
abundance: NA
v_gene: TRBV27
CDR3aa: CASSSLRGQGFHEQYF
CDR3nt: TGTGCCAGCAGTTCTCTTCGGGGACAGGGGTTTCACGAGCAGTACTTC

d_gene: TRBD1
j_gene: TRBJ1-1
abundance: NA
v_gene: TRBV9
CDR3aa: CASSTAGGDTEAFF
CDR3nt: TGTGCCAGCAGCACCGCAGGGGGCGACACTGAAGCTTTCTTT

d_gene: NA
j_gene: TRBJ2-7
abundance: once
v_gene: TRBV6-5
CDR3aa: CASSTTPPYEQYF
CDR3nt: TGTGCCAGCAGTACGACACCTCCTTACGAGCAGTACTTC

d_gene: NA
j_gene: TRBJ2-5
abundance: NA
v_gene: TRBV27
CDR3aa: CASSTSYQETQYF
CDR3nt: TGTGCCAGCAGTACCTCGTACCAAGAGACCCAGTACTTC

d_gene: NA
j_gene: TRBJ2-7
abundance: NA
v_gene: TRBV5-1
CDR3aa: CASSLAARYEQYF
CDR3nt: TGCGCCAGCAGCTTGGCTGCCCGCTACGAGCAGTACTTC

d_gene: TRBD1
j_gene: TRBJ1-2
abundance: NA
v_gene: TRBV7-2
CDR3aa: CASSTYQQGAQGYTF
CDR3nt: TGTGCCAGCAGCACCTATCAACAGGGGGCGCAGGGCTACACCTTC

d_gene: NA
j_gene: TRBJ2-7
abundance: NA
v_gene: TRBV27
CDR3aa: CASSPIPARAYEQYF
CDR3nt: TGTGCCAGCAGTCCTATCCCCGCCAGAGCCTACGAGCAGTACTTC

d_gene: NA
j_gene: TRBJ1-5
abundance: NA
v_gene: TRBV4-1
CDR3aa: CASSQIGAGQPQHF
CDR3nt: TGCGCCAGCAGCCAGATAGGGGCCGGGCAGCCCCAGCATTTT

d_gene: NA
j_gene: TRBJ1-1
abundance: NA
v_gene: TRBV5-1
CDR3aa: CASSIQGLNTEAFF
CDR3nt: TGCGCCAGCAGCATCCAGGGCCTGAACACTGAAGCTTTCTTT

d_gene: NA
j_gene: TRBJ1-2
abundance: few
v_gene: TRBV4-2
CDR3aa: CASSQAVTNYGYTF
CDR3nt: TGTGCCAGCAGCCAGGCGGTTACTAACTATGGCTACACCTTC

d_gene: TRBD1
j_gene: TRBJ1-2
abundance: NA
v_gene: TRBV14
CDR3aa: CASSPGQNYGYTF
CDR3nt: TGTGCCAGCAGCCCGGGACAGAACTATGGCTACACCTTC

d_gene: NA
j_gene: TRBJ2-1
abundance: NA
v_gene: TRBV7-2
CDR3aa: CASSLAASAYNEQFF
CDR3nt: TGTGCCAGCAGCTTAGCGGCTAGCGCGTACAATGAGCAGTTCTTC

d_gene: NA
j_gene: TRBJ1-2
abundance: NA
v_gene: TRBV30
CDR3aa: CAWGLRGYGYTF
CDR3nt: TGTGCCTGGGGGCTCCGGGGCTATGGCTACACCTTC

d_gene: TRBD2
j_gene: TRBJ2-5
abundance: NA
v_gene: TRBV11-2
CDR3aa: CASSFSPTSVQETQYF
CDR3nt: TGTGCCAGCAGCTTCTCCCCGACTAGCGTGCAAGAGACCCAGTACTTC

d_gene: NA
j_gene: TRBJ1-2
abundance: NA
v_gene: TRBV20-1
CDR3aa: CSAAWGYTF
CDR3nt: TGCAGTGCGGCGTGGGGCTACACCTTC

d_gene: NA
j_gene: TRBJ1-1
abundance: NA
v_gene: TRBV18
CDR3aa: CASSPLPYTEAFF
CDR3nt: TGTGCCAGCTCACCACTTCCCTACACTGAAGCTTTCTTT

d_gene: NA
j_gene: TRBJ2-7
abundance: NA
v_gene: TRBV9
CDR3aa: CASSPGISYEQYF
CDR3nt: TGTGCCAGCAGCCCCGGGATCTCCTACGAGCAGTACTTC